The clone carrying this TCR beta chain was counted a few times. Antigen specificity is unknown. The sample belongs to a study of vaccination and CD4 T cells after COVID-19. Treatment given: roughly 11-day PBMC culture with coronavirus spike peptide pools or control peptides (ViraFEST assay). Ahead of the COVID-19 pandemic (2011-2018), the CD4+ T cells of the unexposed donor were collected. Unexposed donors' CD4+ T cells were tested against SARS-CoV-2 S/N and four cold-coronavirus spikes when cell numbers allowed. Looked up from germline, CDR1 is DFQATT and CDR2 is SNEGSKA (reference sequence). Deletions cut 7 bases from V and 4 bases from J, with 10 bases between. This CDR3 spans 12 amino acids. Sequence data for DNA of cultured CD4+ T cells were generated by the Oncomine TCR Beta short-read assay. MiXCR, applied by TCRdb to the PCR reads, yields one record per CDR3 protein. The sample has roughly 9,800 distinct CDR3 sequences; around two fifths are singletons.

Sequencing used CD4+ T cells from blood, cultured in vitro. This sequence originates from a human donor in good health. The chain is built from TRBV20-1 and TRBJ2-2; D is uncertain. Here the CDR3 DNA reads TGCAGTGGGCTTCAAGGCACCGGGGAGCTGTTTTTT. Amino acid sequence: CSGLQGTGELFF.